This T cell receptor (beta chain) was obtained from a study of blood T cell repertoires in COVID-19. Turning to the study itself: Nucleic acid was either cDNA or gDNA, and it came from T cells, B-cell-depleted T cells, or PBMCs.

Trimming removed 0 bases at V and 0 bases at J, with 3 bases between. Germline V CDR1 and CDR2: SGHNT, YYREEE (reference sequence). The CDR3 totals 13 residues. Authors' data handling: Amplification of reference gene primers provided the estimated nucleated cell counts. The data were produced by immunoSEQ multiplex PCR, yet TCRdb's version contains in-frame clones alone and is incomplete. V, J and clone size are taken as reported in that table, and D and trimming were inferred from the DNA itself. This sample yields around 260,000 clones, of which roughly 90% are seen a single time; about 0.65% belongs to the top ten.

The chain links TRBV5-4 to TRBJ1-1, with D unclear. The clonotype comes from a human donor in a cohort sampled during active COVID-19. The sequencing input was peripheral blood. The CDR3 loop is CASSLAVNTEAFF. CDR3 nucleotide sequence: TGTGCCAGCAGCTTGGCAGTGAACACTGAAGCTTTCTTT. The full variable domain, in which reference TRBV5-4 and TRBJ1-1 provide the parts outside the CDR3, is ETGVTQSPTHLIKTRGQQVTLRCSSQSGHNTVSWYQQALGQGPQFIFQYYREEENGRGNFPPRFSGLQFPNYSSELNVNALELDDSALYLCASSLAVNTEAFFGQGTRLTVV.